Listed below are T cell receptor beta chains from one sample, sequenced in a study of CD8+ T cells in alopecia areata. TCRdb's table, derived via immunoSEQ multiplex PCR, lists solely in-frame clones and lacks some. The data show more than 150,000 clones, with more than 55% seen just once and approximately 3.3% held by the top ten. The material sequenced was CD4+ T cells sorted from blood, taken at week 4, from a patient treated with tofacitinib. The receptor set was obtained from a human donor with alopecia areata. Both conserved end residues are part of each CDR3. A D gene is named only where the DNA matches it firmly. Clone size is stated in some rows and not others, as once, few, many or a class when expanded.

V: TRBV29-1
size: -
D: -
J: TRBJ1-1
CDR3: CSYSWRLNTEAFF
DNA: TGCAGCTACAGCTGGAGGTTGAACACTGAAGCTTTCTTT

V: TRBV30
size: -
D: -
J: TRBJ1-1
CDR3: CAGTGRSTEAFF
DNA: TGTGCCGGAACAGGGAGGAGCACTGAAGCTTTCTTT

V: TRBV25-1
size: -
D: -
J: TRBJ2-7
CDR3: CAPGPYEQYF
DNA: TGTGCCCCCGGTCCTTACGAGCAGTACTTC

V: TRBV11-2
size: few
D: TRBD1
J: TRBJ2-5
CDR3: CASSRDREETQYF
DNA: TGTGCCAGCAGCCGGGACAGGGAAGAGACCCAGTACTTC

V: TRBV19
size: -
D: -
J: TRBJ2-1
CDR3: CASSTTGRGDNEQFF
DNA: TGTGCCAGTAGTACTACAGGCAGGGGGGACAATGAGCAGTTCTTC

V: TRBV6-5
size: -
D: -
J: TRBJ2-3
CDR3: CASSYTRDDTDTQYF
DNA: TGTGCCAGCAGTTACACTCGGGACGACACAGATACGCAGTATTTT

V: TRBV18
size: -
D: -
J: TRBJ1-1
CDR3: CASSPLGQNTEAFF
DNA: TGTGCCAGCTCACCTCTCGGTCAGAACACTGAAGCTTTCTTT

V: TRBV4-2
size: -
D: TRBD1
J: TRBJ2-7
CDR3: CASSQVGTGWAYEQYF
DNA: TGTGCCAGCAGTCAAGTGGGGACAGGGTGGGCCTACGAGCAGTACTTC

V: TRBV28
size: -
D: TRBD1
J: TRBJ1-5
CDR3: CASTPAGQGHQPQHF
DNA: TGTGCCAGCACCCCCGCGGGACAGGGGCATCAGCCCCAGCATTTT

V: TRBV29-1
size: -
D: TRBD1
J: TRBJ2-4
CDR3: CSGRDSAKNIQYF
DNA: TGCAGCGGTCGGGACAGTGCCAAAAACATTCAGTACTTC

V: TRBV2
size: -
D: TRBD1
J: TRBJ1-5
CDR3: CASRDRLDQPQHF
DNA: TGTGCCAGCAGGGACAGGCTTGATCAGCCCCAGCATTTT

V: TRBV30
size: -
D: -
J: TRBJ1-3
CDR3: CAWFYRAGNTIYF
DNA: TGTGCCTGGTTTTACAGGGCTGGAAACACCATATATTTT

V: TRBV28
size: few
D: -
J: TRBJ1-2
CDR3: CASSLLQLTKLRGYGYTF
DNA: TGTGCCAGCAGTTTACTCCAGTTGACGAAACTAAGGGGCTATGGCTACACCTTC

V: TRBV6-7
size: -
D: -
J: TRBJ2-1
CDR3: CASSSRPGASSYNEQFF
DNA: TGTGCCAGCAGCTCCCGGCCGGGGGCCTCCTCCTACAATGAGCAGTTCTTC

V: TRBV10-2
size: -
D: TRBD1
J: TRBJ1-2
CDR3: CASSGQGAWGYTF
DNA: TGCGCCAGCAGTGGACAGGGGGCTTGGGGCTACACCTTC

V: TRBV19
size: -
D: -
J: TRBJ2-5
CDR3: CATRPPGSETQYF
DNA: TGTGCCACCAGACCACCAGGATCGGAGACCCAGTACTTC

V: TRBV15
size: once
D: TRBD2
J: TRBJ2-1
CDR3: CATSRVLKRGGNEQFF
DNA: TGTGCCACCAGCAGAGTCCTGAAGCGGGGGGGTAATGAGCAGTTCTTC

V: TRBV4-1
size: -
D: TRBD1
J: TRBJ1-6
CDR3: CASSQGRDREPLHF
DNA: TGCGCCAGCAGCCAAGGGAGGGACAGGGAACCCCTCCACTTT

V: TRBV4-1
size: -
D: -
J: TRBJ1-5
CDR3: CASSLLRGDQPQHF
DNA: TGCGCCAGCAGCCTCCTTCGAGGGGATCAGCCCCAGCATTTT

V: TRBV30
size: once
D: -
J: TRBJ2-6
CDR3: CAWSSPGPSGANVLTF
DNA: TGTGCCTGGAGTAGCCCAGGGCCCTCTGGGGCCAACGTCCTGACTTTC

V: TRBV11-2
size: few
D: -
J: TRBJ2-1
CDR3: CASSIARGDISYNEQFF
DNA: TGTGCCAGCAGCATCGCCCGGGGGGACATCTCCTACAATGAGCAGTTCTTC

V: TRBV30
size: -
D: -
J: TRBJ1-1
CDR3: CAWSVNTDTEAFF
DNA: TGTGCCTGGAGTGTGAACACGGACACTGAAGCTTTCTTT

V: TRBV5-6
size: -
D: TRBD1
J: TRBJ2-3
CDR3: CASSRQGADTQYF
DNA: TGTGCCAGCAGCCGACAGGGGGCAGATACGCAGTATTTT

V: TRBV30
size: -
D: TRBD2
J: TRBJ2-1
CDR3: CAWSAVLAGEYNEQFF
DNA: TGTGCCTGGAGTGCAGTGCTAGCGGGGGAATACAATGAGCAGTTCTTC

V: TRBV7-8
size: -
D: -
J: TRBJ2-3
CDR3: CASSLVQTNTQYF
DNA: TGTGCCAGCAGCTTAGTCCAGACGAATACGCAGTATTTT

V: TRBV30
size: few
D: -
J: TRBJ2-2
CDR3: CAWSLGRGSTGELFF
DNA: TGTGCCTGGAGTCTAGGAAGGGGGAGCACCGGGGAGCTGTTTTTT

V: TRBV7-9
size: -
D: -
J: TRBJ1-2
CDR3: CASSSGGTPKDGYTF
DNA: TGTGCCAGCAGCTCCGGGGGGACCCCGAAGGATGGCTACACCTTC

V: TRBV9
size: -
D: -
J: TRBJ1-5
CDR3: CASSEEPRTAQNQPQHF
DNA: TGTGCCAGCAGCGAGGAACCCAGGACAGCCCAAAATCAGCCCCAGCATTTT

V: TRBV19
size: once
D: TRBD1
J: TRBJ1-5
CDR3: CASSIEGGLAQPQHF
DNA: TGTGCCAGTAGTATAGAAGGGGGCTTAGCTCAGCCCCAGCATTTT

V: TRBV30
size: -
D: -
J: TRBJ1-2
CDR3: CAWRAGSRGVYGYTF
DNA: TGTGCCTGGAGGGCTGGGTCTCGGGGCGTCTATGGCTACACCTTC

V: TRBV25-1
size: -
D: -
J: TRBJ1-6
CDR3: CASSELTLNSPLHF
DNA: TGTGCCAGCAGTGAACTTACCCTTAATTCACCCCTCCACTTT

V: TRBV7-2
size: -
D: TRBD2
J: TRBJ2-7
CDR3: CASSKTRGGYEQYF
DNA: TGTGCCAGCAGCAAAACCCGGGGGGGCTACGAGCAGTACTTC

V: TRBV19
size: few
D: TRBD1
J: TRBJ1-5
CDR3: CATRGGNSNQPQHF
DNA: TGTGCAACCAGAGGGGGCAATAGCAATCAGCCCCAGCATTTT

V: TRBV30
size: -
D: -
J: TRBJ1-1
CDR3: CAWTERTAEAFF
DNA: TGTGCCTGGACCGAGCGGACGGCTGAAGCTTTCTTT

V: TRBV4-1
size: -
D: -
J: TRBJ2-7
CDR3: CASSQDLYGVEQYF
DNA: TGCGCCAGCAGCCAAGATCTGTACGGAGTAGAGCAGTACTTC

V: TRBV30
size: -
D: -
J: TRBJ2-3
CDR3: CARGGPRPDTQYF
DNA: TGTGCCCGCGGGGGCCCGAGACCAGATACGCAGTATTTT

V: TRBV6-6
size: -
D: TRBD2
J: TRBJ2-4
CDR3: CASSYLLAWRYF
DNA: TGTGCCAGCAGTTACCTACTAGCGTGGCGGTACTTC

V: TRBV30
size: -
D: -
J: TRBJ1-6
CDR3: CAWRDSSNSPLHF
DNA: TGTGCCTGGAGGGACAGTTCTAATTCACCCCTCCACTTT

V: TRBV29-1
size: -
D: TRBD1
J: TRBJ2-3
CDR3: CSVEEGGGTDTQYF
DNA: TGCAGCGTTGAAGAAGGGGGCGGGACAGATACGCAGTATTTT

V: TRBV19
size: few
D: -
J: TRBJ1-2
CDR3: CASTRPESYGYTF
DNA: TGTGCCAGTACCCGGCCAGAGAGCTATGGCTACACCTTC

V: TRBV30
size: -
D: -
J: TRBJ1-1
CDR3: CAWSVGQGGYAFF
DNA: TGTGCCTGGAGTGTCGGGCAGGGTGGGTACGCTTTCTTT

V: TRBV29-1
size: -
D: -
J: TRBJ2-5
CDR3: CSVGTWETQYF
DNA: TGCAGCGTCGGAACTTGGGAGACCCAGTACTTC

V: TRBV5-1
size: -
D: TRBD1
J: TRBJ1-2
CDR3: CASSFGRQGSGYTF
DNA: TGCGCCAGCAGCTTCGGAAGACAGGGAAGTGGCTACACCTTC

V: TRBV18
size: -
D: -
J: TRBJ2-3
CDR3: CASSPPGSDTQYF
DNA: TGTGCCAGCTCACCACCTGGGTCAGATACGCAGTATTTT

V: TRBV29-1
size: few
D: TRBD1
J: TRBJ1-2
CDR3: CSVQGVRDRINGYTF
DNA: TGCAGCGTTCAGGGCGTCCGGGACAGGATTAATGGCTACACCTTC

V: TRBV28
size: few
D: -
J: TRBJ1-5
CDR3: CASRVPGDQPQHF
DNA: TGTGCCAGCAGAGTCCCGGGCGATCAGCCCCAGCATTTT

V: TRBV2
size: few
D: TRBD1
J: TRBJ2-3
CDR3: CASGPGTGADTQYF
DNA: TGTGCCAGCGGCCCCGGGACAGGGGCAGATACGCAGTATTTT